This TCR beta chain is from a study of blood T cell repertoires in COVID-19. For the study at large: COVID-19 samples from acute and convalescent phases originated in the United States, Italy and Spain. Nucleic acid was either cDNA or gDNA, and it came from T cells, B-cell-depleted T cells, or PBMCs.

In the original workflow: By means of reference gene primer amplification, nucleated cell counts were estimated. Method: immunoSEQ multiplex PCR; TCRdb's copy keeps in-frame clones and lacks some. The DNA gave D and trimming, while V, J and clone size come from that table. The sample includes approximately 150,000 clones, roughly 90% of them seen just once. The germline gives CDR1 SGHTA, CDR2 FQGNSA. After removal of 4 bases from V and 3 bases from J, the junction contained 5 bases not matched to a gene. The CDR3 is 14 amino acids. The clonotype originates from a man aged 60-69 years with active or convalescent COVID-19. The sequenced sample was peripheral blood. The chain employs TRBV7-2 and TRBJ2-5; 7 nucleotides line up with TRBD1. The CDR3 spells CASSSQDRKETQYF. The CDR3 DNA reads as TGTGCCAGCAGCTCCCAGGACAGGAAAGAGACCCAGTACTTC.